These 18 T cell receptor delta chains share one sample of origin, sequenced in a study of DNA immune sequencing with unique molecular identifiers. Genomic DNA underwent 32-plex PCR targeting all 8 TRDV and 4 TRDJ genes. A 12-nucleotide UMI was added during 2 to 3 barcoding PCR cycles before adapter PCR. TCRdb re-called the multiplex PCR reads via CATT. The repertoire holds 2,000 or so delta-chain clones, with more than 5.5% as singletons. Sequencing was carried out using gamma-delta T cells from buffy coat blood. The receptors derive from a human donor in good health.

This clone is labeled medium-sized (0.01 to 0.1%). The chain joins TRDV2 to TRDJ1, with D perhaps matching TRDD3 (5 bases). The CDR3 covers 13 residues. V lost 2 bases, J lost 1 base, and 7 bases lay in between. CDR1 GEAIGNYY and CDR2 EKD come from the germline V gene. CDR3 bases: TGTGCCTGTGACAGGGGAGTCACCGATAAACTCATCTTT. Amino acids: CACDRGVTDKLIF.

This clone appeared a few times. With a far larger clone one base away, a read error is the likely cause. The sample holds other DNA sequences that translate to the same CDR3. This CDR3 is CACDSLLGDNTDKLIF. The DNA of the CDR3 is TGTGCCTGTGACTCCTTACTGGGGGATAACACCGATAAACTCATCTTT. The chain recombines TRDV2 with TRDJ1; TRDD3 matches at 11 bases. Germline values: CDR1 GEAIGNYY, CDR2 EKD. Germline trimming cut 3 bases from V and 0 bases from J; bases unmatched to any gene: 5. The length of the CDR3 is 16 residues.

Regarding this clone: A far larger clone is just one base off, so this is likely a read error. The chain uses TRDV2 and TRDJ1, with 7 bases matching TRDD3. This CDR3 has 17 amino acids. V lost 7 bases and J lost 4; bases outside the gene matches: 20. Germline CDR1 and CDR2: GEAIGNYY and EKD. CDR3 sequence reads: CACSLLGIQPDIDKLIF. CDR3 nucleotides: TGTGCCTGCTCCCTACTGGGGATCCAACCGGACATCGATAAACTCATCTTT.

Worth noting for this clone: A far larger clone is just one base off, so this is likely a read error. For the CDR3, the DNA is TGTGCCTGTGACACCCAGAGTACTGGGGGATTAGTTCCGGGCGATAAACTCATCTTT. This gives the protein CACDTQSTGGLVPGDKLIF. The J gene is TRDJ1, the V gene TRDV2, with 10 bases fitting TRDD3. CDR1 GEAIGNYY and CDR2 EKD come from the germline V gene. After removal of 0 bases from V and 4 bases from J, the junction contained 16 bases not matched to a gene. The length of the CDR3 is 19 residues.

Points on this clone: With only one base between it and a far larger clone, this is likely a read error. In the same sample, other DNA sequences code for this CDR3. The CDR3 loop reads CALGVSPLGPGDTSTPPYTDKLIF. The DNA of the CDR3 is TGTGCTCTTGGGGTGTCCCCCCTTGGCCCTGGGGATACGAGTACCCCTCCGTACACCGACAAACTCATCTTT. The rearrangement joins TRDV1 to TRDJ1; 9 nucleotides agree with TRDD3. No J gene was available from TCRdb, and it was assigned here by a germline match of the DNA. CDR1 and CDR2 from the germline V gene are TSWWSYY and QGS. There are 24 residues in the CDR3.

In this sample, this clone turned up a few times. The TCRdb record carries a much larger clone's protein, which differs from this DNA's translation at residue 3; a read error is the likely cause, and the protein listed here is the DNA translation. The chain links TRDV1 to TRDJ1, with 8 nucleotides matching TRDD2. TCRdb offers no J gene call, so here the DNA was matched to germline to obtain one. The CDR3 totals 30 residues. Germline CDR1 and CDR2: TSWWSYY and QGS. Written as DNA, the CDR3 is TGTGCTTTTGGGGAACAAGGGCCCTCGCCTTCCTATCCGTGGAAGGGCTATTGGGGGTTCACGCCCACATACACCGATAAACTCATCTTT. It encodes CAFGEQGPSPSYPWKGYWGFTPTYTDKLIF.

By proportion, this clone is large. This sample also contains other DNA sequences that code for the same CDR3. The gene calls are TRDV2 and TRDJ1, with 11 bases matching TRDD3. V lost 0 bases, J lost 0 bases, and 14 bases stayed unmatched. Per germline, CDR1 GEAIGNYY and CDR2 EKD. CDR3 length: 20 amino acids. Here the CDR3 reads CACDTVALGDTSLDTDKLIF. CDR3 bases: TGTGCCTGTGACACCGTAGCGCTGGGGGATACCTCCCTGGACACCGATAAACTCATCTTT.

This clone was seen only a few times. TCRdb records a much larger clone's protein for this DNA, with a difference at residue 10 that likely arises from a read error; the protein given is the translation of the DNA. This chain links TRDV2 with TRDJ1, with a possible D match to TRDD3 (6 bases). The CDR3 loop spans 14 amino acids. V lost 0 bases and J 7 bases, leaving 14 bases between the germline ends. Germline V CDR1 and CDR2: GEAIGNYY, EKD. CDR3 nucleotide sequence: TGTGCCTGTGACACCCTACTGGGAGGCGGTAAACTCATCTTT. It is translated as CACDTLLGGGKLIF.

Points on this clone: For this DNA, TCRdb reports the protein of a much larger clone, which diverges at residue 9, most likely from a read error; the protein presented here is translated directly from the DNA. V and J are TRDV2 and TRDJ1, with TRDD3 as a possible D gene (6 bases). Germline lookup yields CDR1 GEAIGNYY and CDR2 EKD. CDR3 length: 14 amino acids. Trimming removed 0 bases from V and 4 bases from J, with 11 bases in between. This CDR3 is CACDTLLGSDKLIF. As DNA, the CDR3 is TGTGCCTGTGACACCCTACTGGGAAGCGATAAACTCATCTTT.

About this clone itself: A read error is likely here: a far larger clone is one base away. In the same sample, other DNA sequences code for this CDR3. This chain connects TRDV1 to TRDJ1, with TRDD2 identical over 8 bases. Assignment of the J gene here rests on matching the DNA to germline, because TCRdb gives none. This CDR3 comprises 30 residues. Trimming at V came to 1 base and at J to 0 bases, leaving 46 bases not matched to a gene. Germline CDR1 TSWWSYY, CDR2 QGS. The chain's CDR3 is CALGEQGPSPSYPWKGYWGFTPTYTDKLIF. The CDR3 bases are TGTGCTCTTGGGGAACAAGGGCCCTCGCCTTCCTATCCGTGGAAGGGTTATTGGGGGTTCACGCCCACATACACCGATAAACTCATCTTT.

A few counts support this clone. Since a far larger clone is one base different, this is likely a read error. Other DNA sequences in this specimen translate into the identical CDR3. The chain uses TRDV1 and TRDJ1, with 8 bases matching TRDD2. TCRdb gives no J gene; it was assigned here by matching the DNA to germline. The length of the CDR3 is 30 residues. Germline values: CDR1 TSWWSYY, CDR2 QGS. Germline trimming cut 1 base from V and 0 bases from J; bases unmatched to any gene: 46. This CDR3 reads CALGEQGPSPSYPWKGYWGFTPTYTDKLIF. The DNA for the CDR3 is TGTGCTCTTGGGGAACAAGGGCCCTCGCCTTCCTATCCGTGGAAGGGCTATTGGGGATTCACGCCCACATACACCGATAAACTCATCTTT.

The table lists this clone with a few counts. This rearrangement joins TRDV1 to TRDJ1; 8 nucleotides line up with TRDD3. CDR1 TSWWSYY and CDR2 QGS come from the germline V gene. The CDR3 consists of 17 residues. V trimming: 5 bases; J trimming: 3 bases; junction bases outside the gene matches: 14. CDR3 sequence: CALGPYWGSPVADKLIF. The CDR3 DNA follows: TGTGCTCTTGGGCCGTACTGGGGGTCCCCCGTCGCCGATAAACTCATCTTT.

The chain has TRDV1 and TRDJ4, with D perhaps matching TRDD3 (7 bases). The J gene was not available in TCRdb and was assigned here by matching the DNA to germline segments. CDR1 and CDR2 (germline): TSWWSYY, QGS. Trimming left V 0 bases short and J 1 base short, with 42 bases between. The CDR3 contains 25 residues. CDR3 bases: TGTGCTCTTGGGGAACTCCGTTTGGGGGCGAGGCGTTCTTTCCTAAAGTACTGGGGAGGCAGACCCCTGATCTTT. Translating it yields CALGELRLGARRSFLKYWGGRPLIF.

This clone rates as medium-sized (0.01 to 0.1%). The CDR3 nucleotides are TGTGCTCTTGGGGAACTAAGGCCCCGTCCATCTTCCTCCCTTCTACTGGGGGCCGTCTTGTACACCGATAAACTCATCTTT. Its protein product is CALGELRPRPSSSLLLGAVLYTDKLIF. V gene TRDV1 combines with J gene TRDJ1; 8 bases fit TRDD3. Germline matching of the DNA provided the J gene here, since TCRdb leaves it blank. This CDR3 spans 27 amino acids. Germline V gene lookup returns CDR1 TSWWSYY and CDR2 QGS. Germline trimming cut 0 bases from V and 0 bases from J; bases unmatched to any gene: 36.

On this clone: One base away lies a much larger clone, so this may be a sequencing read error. The CDR3 region is CACDKLGWWIPSGDKLIF. In DNA, the CDR3 is TGTGCCTGTGACAAGTTGGGCTGGTGGATACCATCGGGCGATAAACTCATCTTT. The chain has TRDV2 and TRDJ1; D possibly corresponds to TRDD3 (6 bases). This CDR3 contains 18 residues. Trimming shortened V by 2 bases and J by 4 bases, and 25 bases separated the two germline ends. Per the germline V gene, CDR1 is GEAIGNYY and CDR2 is EKD.

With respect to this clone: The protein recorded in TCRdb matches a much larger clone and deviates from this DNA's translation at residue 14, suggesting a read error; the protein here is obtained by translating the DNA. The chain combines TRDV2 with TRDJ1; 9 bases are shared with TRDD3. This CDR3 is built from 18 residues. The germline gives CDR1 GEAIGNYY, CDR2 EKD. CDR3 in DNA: TGTGCCTGTGACTCCATCTCGAGTACTGGGGGAAAGACCGTTAAACTCATCTTT. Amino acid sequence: CACDSISSTGGKTVKLIF.

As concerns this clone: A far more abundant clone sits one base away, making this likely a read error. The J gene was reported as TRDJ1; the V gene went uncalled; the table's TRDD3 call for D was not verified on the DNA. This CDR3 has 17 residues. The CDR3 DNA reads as TGTGCCTGTGACCCACTGGGGGATACAATCTCGACCGATAAACTCATCTTT. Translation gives CACDPLGDTISTDKLIF.

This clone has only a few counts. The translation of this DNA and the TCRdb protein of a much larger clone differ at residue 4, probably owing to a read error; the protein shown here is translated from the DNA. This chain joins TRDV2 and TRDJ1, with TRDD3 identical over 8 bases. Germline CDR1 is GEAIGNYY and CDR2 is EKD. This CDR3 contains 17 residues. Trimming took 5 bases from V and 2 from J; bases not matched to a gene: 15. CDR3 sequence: CACGPLTGGRRTDKLIF. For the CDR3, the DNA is TGTGCCTGTGGCCCCCTTACTGGGGGCCGTCGGACCGATAAACTCATCTTT.